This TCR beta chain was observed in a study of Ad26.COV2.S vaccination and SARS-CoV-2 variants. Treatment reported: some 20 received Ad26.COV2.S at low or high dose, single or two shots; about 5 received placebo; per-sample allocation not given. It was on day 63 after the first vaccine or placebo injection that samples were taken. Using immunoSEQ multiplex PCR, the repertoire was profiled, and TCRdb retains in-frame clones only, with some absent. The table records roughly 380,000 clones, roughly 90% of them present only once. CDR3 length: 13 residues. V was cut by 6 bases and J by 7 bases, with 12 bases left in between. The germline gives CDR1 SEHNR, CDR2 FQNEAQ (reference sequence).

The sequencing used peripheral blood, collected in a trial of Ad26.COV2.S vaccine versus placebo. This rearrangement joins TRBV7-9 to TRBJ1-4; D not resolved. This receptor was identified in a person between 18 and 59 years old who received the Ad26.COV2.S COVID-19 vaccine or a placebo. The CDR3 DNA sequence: TGTGCCAGCAGACCTCCGGGCCGTGAAAAACTGTTTTTT. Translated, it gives CASRPPGREKLFF.